These 2 T cell receptor beta chains came from one sample sequenced in a study of shared clonotypes between healthy human individuals. Sequencing was performed with immunoSEQ multiplex PCR; in TCRdb, only in-frame clones are kept and a portion is missing. Of hundreds of thousands of clones listed, around 96% are singletons. Specimen: memory CD8+ T cells sorted from blood. Subset indicated: CD45RO+ cells pooled with CCR7-negative TemRA cells. The receptors originated from a young man in good health.

The chain recombines TRBV5-1 with TRBJ2-6; 11 positions match TRBD2. V gave up 4 bases and J gave up 4 bases; unmatched junction bases: 10. The CDR3 has 18 amino acids. Germline loops: CDR1 SGHRS, CDR2 YFSETQ. The CDR3 coding sequence is TGCGCCAGCAGCAGCTCACTAGCGGGAGTATCCGGGGCCAACGTCCTGACTTTC. It encodes CASSSSLAGVSGANVLTF.

The J gene is TRBJ2-1, the V gene TRBV11-2; D gene uncertain. Germline V gives CDR1 SGHAT, CDR2 FQNNGV. Deletions cut 5 bases from V and 0 bases from J, with 17 bases between. The CDR3 is made up of 17 amino acids. The CDR3 reads CASSRKIGRSSYNEQFF. In DNA form, the CDR3 reads TGTGCCAGCAGCAGAAAAATCGGGCGAAGCTCCTACAATGAGCAGTTCTTC.